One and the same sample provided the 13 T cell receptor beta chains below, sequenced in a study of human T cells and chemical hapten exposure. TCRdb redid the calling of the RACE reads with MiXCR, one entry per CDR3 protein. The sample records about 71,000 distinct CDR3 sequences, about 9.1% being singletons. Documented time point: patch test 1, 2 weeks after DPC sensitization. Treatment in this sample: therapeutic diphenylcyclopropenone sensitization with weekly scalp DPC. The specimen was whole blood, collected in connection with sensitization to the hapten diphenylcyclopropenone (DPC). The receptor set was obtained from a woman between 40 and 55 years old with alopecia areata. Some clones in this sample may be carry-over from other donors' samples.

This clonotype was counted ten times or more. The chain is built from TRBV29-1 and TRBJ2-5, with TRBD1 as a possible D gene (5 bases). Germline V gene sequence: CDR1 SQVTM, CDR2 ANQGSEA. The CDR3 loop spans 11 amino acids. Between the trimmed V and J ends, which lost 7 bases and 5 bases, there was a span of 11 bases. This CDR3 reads CSARGRETQYF. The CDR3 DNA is TGCAGCGCAAGGGGTCGTGAGACCCAGTACTTC.

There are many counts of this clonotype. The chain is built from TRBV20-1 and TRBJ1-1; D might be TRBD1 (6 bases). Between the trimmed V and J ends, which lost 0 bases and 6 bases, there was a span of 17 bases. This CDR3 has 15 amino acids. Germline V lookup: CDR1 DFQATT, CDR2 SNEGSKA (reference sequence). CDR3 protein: CSARELGTPNAEAFF. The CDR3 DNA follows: TGCAGTGCTAGAGAACTTGGGACACCTAACGCTGAAGCTTTCTTT.

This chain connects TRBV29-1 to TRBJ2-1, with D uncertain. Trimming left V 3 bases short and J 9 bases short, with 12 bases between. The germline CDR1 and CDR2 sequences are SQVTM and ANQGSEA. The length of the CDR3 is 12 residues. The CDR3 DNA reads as TGCAGCGTTGATGGGCTCGCTAGTGAGCAGTTCTTC. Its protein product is CSVDGLASEQFF.

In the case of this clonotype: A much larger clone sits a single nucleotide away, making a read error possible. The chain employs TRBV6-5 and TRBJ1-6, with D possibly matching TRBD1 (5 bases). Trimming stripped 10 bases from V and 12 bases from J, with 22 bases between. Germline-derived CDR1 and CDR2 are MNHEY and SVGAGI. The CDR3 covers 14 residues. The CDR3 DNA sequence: TGTGCCACCAAAGCTCGGGGGGTGGGGATACCCCTCCACTTT. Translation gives CATKARGVGIPLHF.

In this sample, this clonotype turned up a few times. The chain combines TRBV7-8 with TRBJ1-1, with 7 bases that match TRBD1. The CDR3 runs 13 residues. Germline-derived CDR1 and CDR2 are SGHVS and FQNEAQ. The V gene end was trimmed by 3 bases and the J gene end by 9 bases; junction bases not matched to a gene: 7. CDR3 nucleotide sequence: TGTGCCAGCAGCTTTGACAGGGCCGGAAAAGCTTTCTTT. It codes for CASSFDRAGKAFF.

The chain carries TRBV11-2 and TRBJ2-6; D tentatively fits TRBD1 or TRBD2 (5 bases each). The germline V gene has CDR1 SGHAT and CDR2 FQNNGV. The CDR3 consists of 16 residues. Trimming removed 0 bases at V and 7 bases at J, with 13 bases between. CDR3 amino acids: CASSLEGVRAANVLTF. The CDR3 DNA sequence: TGTGCCAGCAGCTTAGAGGGGGTGAGAGCAGCCAACGTCCTGACTTTC.

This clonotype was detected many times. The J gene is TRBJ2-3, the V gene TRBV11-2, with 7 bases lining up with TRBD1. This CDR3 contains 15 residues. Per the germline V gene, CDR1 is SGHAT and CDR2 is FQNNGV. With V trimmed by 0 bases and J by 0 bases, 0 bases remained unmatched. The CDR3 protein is CASSLEGQSTDTQYF. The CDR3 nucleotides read TGTGCCAGCAGCTTAGAGGGACAGAGCACAGATACGCAGTATTTT.

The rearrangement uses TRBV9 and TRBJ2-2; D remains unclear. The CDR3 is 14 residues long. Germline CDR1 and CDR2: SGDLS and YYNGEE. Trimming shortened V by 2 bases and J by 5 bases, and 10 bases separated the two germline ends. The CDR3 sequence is CASSVQTRTGELFF. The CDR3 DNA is TGTGCCAGCAGCGTCCAGACACGTACCGGGGAGCTGTTTTTT.

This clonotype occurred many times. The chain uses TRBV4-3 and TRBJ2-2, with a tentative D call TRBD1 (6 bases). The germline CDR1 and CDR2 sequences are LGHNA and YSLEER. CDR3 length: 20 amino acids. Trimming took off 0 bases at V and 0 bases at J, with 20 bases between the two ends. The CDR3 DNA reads TGCGCCAGCAGCCAAGATGTGTCTACAGGACAGCATACGAACACCGGGGAGCTGTTTTTT. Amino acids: CASSQDVSTGQHTNTGELFF.

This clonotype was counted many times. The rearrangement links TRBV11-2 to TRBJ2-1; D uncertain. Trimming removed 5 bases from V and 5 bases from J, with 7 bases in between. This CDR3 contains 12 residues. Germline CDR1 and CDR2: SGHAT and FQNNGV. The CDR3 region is CASSGPDNEQFF. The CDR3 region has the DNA TGTGCCAGCAGCGGCCCTGACAATGAGCAGTTCTTC. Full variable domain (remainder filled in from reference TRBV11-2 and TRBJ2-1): EAGVAQSPRYKIIEKRQSVAFWCNPISGHATLYWYQQILGQGPKLLIQFQNNGVVDDSQLPKDRFSAERLKGVDSTLKIQPAKLEDSAVYLCASSGPDNEQFFGPGTRLTVL.

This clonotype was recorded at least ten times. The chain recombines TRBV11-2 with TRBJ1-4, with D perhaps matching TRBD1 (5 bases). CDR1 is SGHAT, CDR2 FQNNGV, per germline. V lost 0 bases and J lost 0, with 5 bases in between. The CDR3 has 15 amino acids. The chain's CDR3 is CASSLEGATNEKLFF. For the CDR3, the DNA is TGTGCCAGCAGCTTAGAAGGGGCAACTAATGAAAAACTGTTTTTT.

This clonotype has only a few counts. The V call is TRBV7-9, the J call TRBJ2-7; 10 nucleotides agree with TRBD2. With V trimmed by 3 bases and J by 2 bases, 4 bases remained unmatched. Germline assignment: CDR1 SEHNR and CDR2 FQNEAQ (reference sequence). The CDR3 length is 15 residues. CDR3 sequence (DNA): TGTGCCAGCAGCTTCATTAGCGGGGGGCCCTACGAGCAGTACTTC. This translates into CASSFISGGPYEQYF.

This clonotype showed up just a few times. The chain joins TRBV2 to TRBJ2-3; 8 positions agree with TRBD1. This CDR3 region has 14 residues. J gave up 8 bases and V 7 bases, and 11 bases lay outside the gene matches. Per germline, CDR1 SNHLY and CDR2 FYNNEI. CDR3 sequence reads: CASMNDRGQTTQYF. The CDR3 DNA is TGTGCCAGCATGAACGACAGGGGCCAGACTACGCAGTATTTT.